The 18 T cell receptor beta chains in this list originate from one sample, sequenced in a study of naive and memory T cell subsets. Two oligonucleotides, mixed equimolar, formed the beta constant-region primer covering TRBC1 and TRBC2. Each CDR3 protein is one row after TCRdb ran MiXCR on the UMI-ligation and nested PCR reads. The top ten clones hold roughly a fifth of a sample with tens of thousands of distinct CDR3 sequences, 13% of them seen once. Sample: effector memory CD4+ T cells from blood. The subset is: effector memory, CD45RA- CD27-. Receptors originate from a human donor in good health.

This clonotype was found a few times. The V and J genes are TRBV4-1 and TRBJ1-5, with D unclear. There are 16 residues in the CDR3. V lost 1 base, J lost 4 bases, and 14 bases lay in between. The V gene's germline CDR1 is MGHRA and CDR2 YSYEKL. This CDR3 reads CASSQALGLRNQPQHF. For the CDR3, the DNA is TGCGCCAGCAGCCAAGCACTGGGCCTGAGGAATCAGCCCCAGCATTTT.

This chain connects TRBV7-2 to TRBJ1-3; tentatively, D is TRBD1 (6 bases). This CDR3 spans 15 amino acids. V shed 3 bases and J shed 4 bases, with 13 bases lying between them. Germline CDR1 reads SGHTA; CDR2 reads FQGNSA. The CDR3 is CASSFRGGAGNTIYF. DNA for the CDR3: TGTGCCAGCAGCTTTAGGGGGGGGGCAGGAAACACCATATATTTT.

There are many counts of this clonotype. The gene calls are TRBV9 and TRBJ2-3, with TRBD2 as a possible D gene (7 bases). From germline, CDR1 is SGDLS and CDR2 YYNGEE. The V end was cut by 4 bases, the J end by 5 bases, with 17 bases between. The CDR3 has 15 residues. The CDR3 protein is CASSYMAGAGDTQYF. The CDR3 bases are TGTGCCAGCAGCTATATGGCGGGGGCCGGAGATACGCAGTATTTT.

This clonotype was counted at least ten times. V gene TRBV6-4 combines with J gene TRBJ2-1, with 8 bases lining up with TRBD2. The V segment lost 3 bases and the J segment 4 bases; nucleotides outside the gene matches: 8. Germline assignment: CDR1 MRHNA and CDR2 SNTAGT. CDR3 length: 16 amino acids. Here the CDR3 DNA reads TGTGCCAGCAGTGATTATGGCGGACTAGCTTACAATGAGCAGTTCTTC. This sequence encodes CASSDYGGLAYNEQFF.

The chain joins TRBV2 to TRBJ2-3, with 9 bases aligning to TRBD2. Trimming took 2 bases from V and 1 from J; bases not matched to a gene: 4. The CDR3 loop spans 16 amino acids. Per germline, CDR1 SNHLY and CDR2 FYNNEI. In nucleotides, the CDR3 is TGTGCCAGCAGTGAATCTTGGACTAGCGGCACAGATACGCAGTATTTT. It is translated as CASSESWTSGTDTQYF.

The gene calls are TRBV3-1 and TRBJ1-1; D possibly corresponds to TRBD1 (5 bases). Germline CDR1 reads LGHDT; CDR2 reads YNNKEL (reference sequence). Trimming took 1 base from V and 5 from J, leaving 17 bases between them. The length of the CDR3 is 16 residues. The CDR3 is CASSQGQPGPVTEAFF. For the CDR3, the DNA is TGTGCCAGCAGCCAAGGCCAACCAGGGCCGGTTACTGAAGCTTTCTTT.

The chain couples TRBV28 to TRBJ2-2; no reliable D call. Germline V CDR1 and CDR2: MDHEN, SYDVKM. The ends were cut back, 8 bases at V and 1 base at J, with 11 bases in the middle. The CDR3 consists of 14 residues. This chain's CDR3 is CASQPGQNTGELFF. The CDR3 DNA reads TGTGCCAGCCAGCCCGGTCAGAACACCGGGGAGCTGTTTTTT.

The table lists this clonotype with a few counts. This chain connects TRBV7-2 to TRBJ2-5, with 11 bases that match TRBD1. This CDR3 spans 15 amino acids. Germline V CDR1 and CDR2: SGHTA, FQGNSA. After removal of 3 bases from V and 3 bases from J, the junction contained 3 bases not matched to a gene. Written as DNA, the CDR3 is TGTGCCAGCAGCTTTAGGACAGGGGGCGAAGAGACCCAGTACTTC. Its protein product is CASSFRTGGEETQYF.

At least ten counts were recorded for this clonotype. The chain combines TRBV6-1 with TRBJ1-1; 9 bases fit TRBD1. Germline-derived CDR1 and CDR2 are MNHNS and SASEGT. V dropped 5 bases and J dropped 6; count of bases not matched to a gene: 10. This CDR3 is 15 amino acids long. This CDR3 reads CASSRGGQGLPEAFF. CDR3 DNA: TGTGCCAGCAGTCGCGGGGGACAGGGTCTACCTGAAGCTTTCTTT.

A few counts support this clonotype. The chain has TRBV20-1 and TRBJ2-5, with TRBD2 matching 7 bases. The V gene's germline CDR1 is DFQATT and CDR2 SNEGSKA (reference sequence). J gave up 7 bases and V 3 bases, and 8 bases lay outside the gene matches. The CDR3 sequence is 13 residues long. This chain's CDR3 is CSASPSGPGTQYF. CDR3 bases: TGCAGTGCTAGCCCTAGCGGTCCAGGGACCCAGTACTTC.

CDR3 sequence reads: CASSGRGGRQPQHF. The CDR3 DNA sequence: TGTGCCAGCAGTGGAAGGGGAGGGCGTCAGCCCCAGCATTTT. This chain joins TRBV2 and TRBJ1-5; D is possibly TRBD1 (5 bases). V lost 4 bases and J lost 6, with 13 bases in between. The germline CDR1 and CDR2 sequences are SNHLY and FYNNEI. The CDR3 is 14 amino acids.

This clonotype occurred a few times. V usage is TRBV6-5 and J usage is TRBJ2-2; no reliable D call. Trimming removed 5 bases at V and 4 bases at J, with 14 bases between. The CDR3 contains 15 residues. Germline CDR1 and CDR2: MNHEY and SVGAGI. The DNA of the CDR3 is TGTGCCAGCAGTCCTCTCGGAGCAATCACCGGGGAGCTGTTTTTT. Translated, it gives CASSPLGAITGELFF.

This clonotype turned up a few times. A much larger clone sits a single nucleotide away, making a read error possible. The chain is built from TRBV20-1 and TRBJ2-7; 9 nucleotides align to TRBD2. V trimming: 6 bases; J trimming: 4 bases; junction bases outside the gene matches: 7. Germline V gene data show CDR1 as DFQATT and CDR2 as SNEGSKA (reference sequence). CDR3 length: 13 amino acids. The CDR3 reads CSARRAGGYEQYF. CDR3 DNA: TGCAGTGCCAGACGAGCGGGGGGATACGAGCAGTACTTC.

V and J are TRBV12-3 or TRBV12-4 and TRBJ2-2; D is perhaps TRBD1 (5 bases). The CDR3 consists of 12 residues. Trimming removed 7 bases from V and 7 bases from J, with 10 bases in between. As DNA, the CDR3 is TGTGCCAGCAACGTCCAGGGCGGGGAGCTGTTTTTT. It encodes CASNVQGGELFF.

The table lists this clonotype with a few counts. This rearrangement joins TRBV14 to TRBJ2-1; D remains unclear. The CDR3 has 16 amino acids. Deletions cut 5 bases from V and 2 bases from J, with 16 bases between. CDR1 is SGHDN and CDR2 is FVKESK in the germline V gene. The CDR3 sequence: CASSSSPEPAYNEQFF. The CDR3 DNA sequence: TGTGCCAGCAGCTCCTCCCCGGAGCCAGCCTACAATGAGCAGTTCTTC.

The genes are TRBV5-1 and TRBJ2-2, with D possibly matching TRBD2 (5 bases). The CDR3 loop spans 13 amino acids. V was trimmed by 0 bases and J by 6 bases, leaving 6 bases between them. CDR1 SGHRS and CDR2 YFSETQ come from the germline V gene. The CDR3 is CASSLVGAGELFF. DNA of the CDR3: TGCGCCAGCAGCTTGGTGGGAGCCGGGGAGCTGTTTTTT. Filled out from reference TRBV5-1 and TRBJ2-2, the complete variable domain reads KAGVTQTPRYLIKTRGQQVTLSCSPISGHRSVSWYQQTPGQGLQFLFEYFSETQRNKGNFPGRFSGRQFSNSRSEMNVSTLELGDSALYLCASSLVGAGELFFGEGSRLTVL.

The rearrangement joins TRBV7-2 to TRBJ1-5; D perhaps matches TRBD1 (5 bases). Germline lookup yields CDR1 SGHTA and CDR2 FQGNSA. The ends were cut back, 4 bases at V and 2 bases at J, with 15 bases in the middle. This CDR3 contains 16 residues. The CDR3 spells CASSSRGASGNQPQHF. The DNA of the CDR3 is TGTGCCAGCAGCTCCCGAGGGGCAAGTGGCAATCAGCCCCAGCATTTT.

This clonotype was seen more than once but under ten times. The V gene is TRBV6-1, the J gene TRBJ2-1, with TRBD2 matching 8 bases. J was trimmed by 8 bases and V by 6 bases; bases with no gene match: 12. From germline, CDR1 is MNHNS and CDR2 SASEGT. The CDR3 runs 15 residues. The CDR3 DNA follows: TGTGCCAGCAGGAAGCGGGAGAAAGGGATCGATGAGCAGTTCTTC. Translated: CASRKREKGIDEQFF.